These 27 T cell receptor beta chains were all obtained from the same sample, sequenced in a study of neurological immune-mediated disorders. From the 5' RACE reads, TCRdb called clonotypes with MiXCR, one entry per CDR3 protein. Of approximately 47,000 distinct CDR3 sequences in the sample, roughly 13% were seen once. Time point: longitudinal time-point 3. Sequenced input: PBMCs. These receptors all stem from a man under 40 in good health.

This clonotype was detected ten times or more. The rearrangement joins TRBV25-1 to TRBJ1-6; D gene uncertain. V lost 7 bases to trimming and J lost 4 bases, with 5 bases between them. The germline V gene has CDR1 MGHDK and CDR2 SYGVNS. The CDR3 sequence is 12 residues long. CDR3 sequence reads: CASKEYNSPLHF. CDR3 bases: TGTGCCAGCAAGGAGTATAATTCACCCCTCCACTTT.

Only one count was recorded for this clonotype. One end of the junction does not line up with germline, which may come from a read error. The rearrangement uses TRBV5-1 and TRBJ2-7; D not resolved. Germline CDR1 is SGHRS and CDR2 is YFSETQ. The CDR3 extends over 12 amino acids. CDR3: CASSLDDYEQYF. The CDR3 DNA is TGCGCCAGTAGCTTGGACGACTACGAGCAGTACTTC. The entire variable domain, with the rest obtained from reference TRBV5-1 and TRBJ2-7, is as follows: KAGVTQTPRYLIKTRGQQVTLSCSPISGHRSVSWYQQTPGQGLQFLFEYFSETQRNKGNFPGRFSGRQFSNSRSEMNVSTLELGDSALYLCASSLDDYEQYFGPGTRLTVT.

Ten or more counts support this clonotype. V usage is TRBV5-1 and J usage is TRBJ1-3; D not certain. The CDR3 contains 15 residues. Trimming removed 0 bases at V and 0 bases at J, with 7 bases between. The germline V gene has CDR1 SGHRS and CDR2 YFSETQ. CDR3 coding DNA: TGCGCCAGCAGCTTGGACCTGAGCTCTGGAAACACCATATATTTT. It specifies CASSLDLSSGNTIYF. Filled out from reference TRBV5-1 and TRBJ1-3, the complete variable domain reads KAGVTQTPRYLIKTRGQQVTLSCSPISGHRSVSWYQQTPGQGLQFLFEYFSETQRNKGNFPGRFSGRQFSNSRSEMNVSTLELGDSALYLCASSLDLSSGNTIYFGEGSWLTVV.

This clonotype was observed at least ten times. The chain is built from TRBV7-3 and TRBJ1-2; D gene ambiguous. The CDR3 runs to 13 residues. The V end was cut by 1 base, the J end by 4 bases, with 7 bases between. Looked up from germline, CDR1 is SGHTA and CDR2 is FQGTGA. DNA of the CDR3: TGTGCCAGCAGCTTAAATCCCGCCTATGGCTACACCTTC. Translating it yields CASSLNPAYGYTF.

This clonotype showed up many times. The rearrangement links TRBV29-1 to TRBJ1-1; D is undetermined. The CDR3 is 14 residues long. V was pared by 2 bases and J by 3 bases, with 13 bases between. Germline values: CDR1 SQVTM, CDR2 ANQGSEA. CDR3 sequence (DNA): TGCAGCGTTGAAAGACGGAGGGTGGACACTGAAGCTTTCTTT. It translates to CSVERRRVDTEAFF.

This clonotype was recorded at least ten times. V and J are TRBV11-2 and TRBJ2-5; D remains unclear. This CDR3 region has 15 residues. V dropped 5 bases and J dropped 5 bases, with 18 bases sitting between them. The germline V gene has CDR1 SGHAT and CDR2 FQNNGV. DNA of the CDR3: TGTGCCAGCAGCCAAATTGGGATTTCGAGCGAGACCCAGTACTTC. Protein sequence: CASSQIGISSETQYF. Variable domain in full (rest from reference TRBV11-2 and TRBJ2-5): EAGVAQSPRYKIIEKRQSVAFWCNPISGHATLYWYQQILGQGPKLLIQFQNNGVVDDSQLPKDRFSAERLKGVDSTLKIQPAKLEDSAVYLCASSQIGISSETQYFGPGTRLLVL.

The rearrangement joins TRBV4-1 to TRBJ2-1; no clear D. CDR1 is MGHRA, CDR2 YSYEKL, per germline. V was shortened by 0 bases and J by 4 bases, with 13 bases between the two germline ends. The CDR3 totals 16 residues. The CDR3 spells CASSQDGAPHYNEQFF. CDR3 in DNA: TGCGCCAGCAGCCAAGATGGTGCACCCCATTACAATGAGCAGTTCTTC.

This clonotype was detected many times. The rearrangement uses TRBV27 and TRBJ2-2; TRBD2 is a possible D gene (5 bases). Between the trimmed V and J ends, which lost 5 bases and 6 bases, there was a span of 13 bases. Germline V gives CDR1 MNHEY, CDR2 SMNVEV (reference sequence). The CDR3 extends over 14 amino acids. CDR3 region: CASSGILRAGELFF. CDR3 DNA sequence: TGTGCCAGCAGTGGGATATTGAGGGCCGGGGAGCTGTTTTTT.

This clonotype was seen repeatedly, ten times or more. J is TRBJ2-1 and V is TRBV20-1; TRBD2 might be the D (5 bases). Trimming took off 0 bases at V and 2 bases at J, with 14 bases between the two ends. The CDR3 has 16 residues. Germline CDR1 is DFQATT and CDR2 is SNEGSKA (reference sequence). CDR3 DNA sequence: TGCAGTGCTAGAGATCCAGGAGCGGACGCCTACAATGAGCAGTTCTTC. Protein: CSARDPGADAYNEQFF.

This clonotype has more than one count but fewer than ten. The chain joins TRBV6-5 to TRBJ2-2; 13 positions agree with TRBD2. Germline V lookup: CDR1 MNHEY, CDR2 SVGAGI. The V and J ends lost 6 bases and 2 bases, in that order; junction bases with no gene match: 6. The CDR3 is 17 residues long. The CDR3 loop reads CASSPRTSGSNTGELFF. The DNA of the CDR3 is TGTGCCAGCAGCCCTCGGACTAGCGGGAGCAACACCGGGGAGCTGTTTTTT.

This clonotype was detected many times. This chain joins TRBV18 and TRBJ1-1; a possible D gene is TRBD1 (6 bases). In germline, CDR1 is KGHSH, CDR2 LQKENI. V gave up 4 bases and J gave up 6 bases, with 9 bases separating them. CDR3 length: 12 residues. The chain's CDR3 is CASSLQGAEAFF. The CDR3 DNA reads as TGTGCCAGCTCACTACAGGGCGCTGAAGCTTTCTTT.

This clonotype was detected only a few times. V usage is TRBV12-3 or TRBV12-4 and J usage is TRBJ2-7; 15 bases agree with TRBD2. The CDR3 loop spans 22 amino acids. V trimming: 3 bases; J trimming: 2 bases; junction bases outside the gene matches: 20. CDR3 nucleotide sequence: TGTGCCAGCAGTTTCCTATCTCCGCTGGGACTAGCGGGAGGCCCTGAACCCTACGAGCAGTACTTC. This sequence encodes CASSFLSPLGLAGGPEPYEQYF.

A word on this clonotype: A much larger clonotype is one base distant, so this may be a read error. The chain combines TRBV5-1 with TRBJ2-5; possible D gene TRBD1, 6 bases. There are 13 residues in the CDR3. CDR1 and CDR2 from the germline V gene are SGHRS and YFSETQ. The CDR3 loop is CPSSIGQKETQYF. In DNA, the CDR3 is TGCCCCAGCAGCATCGGACAGAAAGAGACCCAGTACTTC.

In this sample, this clonotype turned up a few times. V usage is TRBV30 and J usage is TRBJ2-5, with D perhaps being TRBD1 or TRBD2 (6 bases each). CDR1 is GTSNPN, CDR2 SVGIG, per germline (reference sequence). Trimming took 7 bases from V and 5 from J, leaving 17 bases between them. The CDR3 spans 13 residues. CDR3 in amino acids: CALSRERGETQYF. CDR3 nucleotides: TGTGCCTTAAGTCGGGAGAGGGGGGAGACCCAGTACTTC.

The chain carries TRBV7-9 and TRBJ2-1, with a tentative D call TRBD1 (5 bases). V was shortened by 8 bases and J by 0 bases, with 14 bases between the two germline ends. The germline CDR1 and CDR2 sequences are SEHNR and FQNEAQ (reference sequence). The CDR3 extends over 15 amino acids. CDR3 region: CASHRGHLSYNEQFF. The CDR3 DNA follows: TGTGCCAGCCACCGAGGACATCTCTCCTACAATGAGCAGTTCTTC.

This clonotype was seen many times. The V and J genes are TRBV7-2 and TRBJ2-1; D is uncertain. With 1 base removed from V and 9 bases from J, the gap between germline ends came to 7 bases. The germline CDR1 and CDR2 sequences are SGHTA and FQGNSA. The CDR3 extends over 12 amino acids. The CDR3, as DNA: TGTGCCAGCAGCTTAGATTACGGTGAGCAGTTCTTC. Its protein is CASSLDYGEQFF.

This clonotype was seen many times. The chain is built from TRBV7-2 and TRBJ1-3; D call uncertain. The CDR3 has 13 residues. Germline CDR1 is SGHTA and CDR2 is FQGNSA. Trimming took off 3 bases at V and 2 bases at J, with 5 bases between the two ends. The CDR3 loop reads CASSFSAGNTIYF. In DNA, the CDR3 is TGTGCCAGCAGCTTCTCCGCTGGAAACACCATATATTTT.

In this sample, this clonotype turned up once. A much more abundant neighbour one base away suggests this may be a read error. This sequence joins TRBV7-3 and TRBJ1-1; D uncertain. Germline CDR1 is SGHTA and CDR2 is FQGTGA. Trimming stripped 3 bases from V and 7 bases from J, with 12 bases between. The CDR3 is 13 amino acids. CDR3 DNA: TGTGCCAGCAGCTTTGGGGTCGACAATGAAGCTTTCTTT. Translation: CASSFGVDNEAFF.

This clonotype has at least ten counts. The chain has TRBV20-1 and TRBJ2-7; perhaps TRBD1 as D (6 bases). The CDR3 is 14 amino acids. Germline CDR1 and CDR2: DFQATT and SNEGSKA (reference sequence). V was pared by 1 base and J by 0 bases, with 10 bases between. The CDR3 loop reads CSARGGGDSYEQYF. Written as DNA, the CDR3 is TGCAGTGCTAGAGGAGGGGGAGACTCCTACGAGCAGTACTTC.

The sample holds many counts of this clonotype. This chain uses TRBV5-1 with TRBJ2-3; 8 bases are shared with TRBD2. This CDR3 has 16 amino acids. The germline CDR1 and CDR2 sequences are SGHRS and YFSETQ. Trimming at V came to 3 bases and at J to 5 bases, leaving 11 bases not matched to a gene. The DNA for the CDR3 is TGCGCCAGCAGCTACTCGACTAGCGCGAGCGGAGATACGCAGTATTTT. It translates to CASSYSTSASGDTQYF. Variable domain in full (rest from reference TRBV5-1 and TRBJ2-3): KAGVTQTPRYLIKTRGQQVTLSCSPISGHRSVSWYQQTPGQGLQFLFEYFSETQRNKGNFPGRFSGRQFSNSRSEMNVSTLELGDSALYLCASSYSTSASGDTQYFGPGTRLTVL.

This clonotype occurred many times. The chain is built from TRBV29-1 and TRBJ1-5, with D unclear. V was trimmed by 4 bases and J by 0 bases, leaving 4 bases between them. This CDR3 is 12 amino acids long. Per germline, CDR1 SQVTM and CDR2 ANQGSEA. CDR3 region: CSVANSNQPQHF. The DNA for the CDR3 is TGCAGCGTTGCTAATAGCAATCAGCCCCAGCATTTT.

In this sample, this clonotype turned up many times. CDR3 protein: CASSLDFGSHGELFF. In nucleotides, the CDR3 is TGTGCCAGCAGCTTAGATTTTGGGTCGCACGGGGAGCTGTTTTTT. This rearrangement joins TRBV7-2 to TRBJ2-2, with D uncertain. The CDR3 is 15 residues long. V lost 1 base and J 7 bases, leaving 13 bases between the germline ends. Germline V gene lookup returns CDR1 SGHTA and CDR2 FQGNSA.

In its sample, this clonotype was seen many times. The chain combines TRBV4-2 with TRBJ2-6; D is unresolved. Trimming pared 0 bases from V and 0 bases from J, leaving 6 bases between. From germline, CDR1 is LGHNA and CDR2 YNFKEQ. This CDR3 is built from 16 residues. The CDR3 coding sequence is TGTGCCAGCAGCCAAGATGACAACTCTGGGGCCAACGTCCTGACTTTC. The encoded protein is CASSQDDNSGANVLTF.

This clonotype was recorded many times. The V call is TRBV5-1, the J call TRBJ2-3, with D maybe TRBD2 (6 bases). This CDR3 has 15 amino acids. V was pared by 2 bases and J by 8 bases, with 18 bases between. Germline V gene sequence: CDR1 SGHRS, CDR2 YFSETQ. In DNA, the CDR3 is TGCGCCAGCAGCTTTTCGGACCCCACCGGGGGTACGCAGTATTTT. It encodes CASSFSDPTGGTQYF.

Many counts were recorded for this clonotype. The chain is built from TRBV5-1 and TRBJ1-4, with a tentative D call TRBD1 (5 bases). The CDR3 consists of 15 residues. Germline CDR1 is SGHRS and CDR2 is YFSETQ. The V gene lost 1 base and the J gene lost 1 base, with 8 bases spanning the gap. The CDR3 coding sequence is TGCGCCAGCAGCTTGTTCGGGGGAACTAATGAAAAACTGTTTTTT. It translates to CASSLFGGTNEKLFF.

This clonotype was recorded at least ten times. The germline gene is not matched at one end of the junction; a read error may be the cause. V usage is TRBV9 and J usage is TRBJ2-2, with TRBD2 as a possible D gene (5 bases). Germline loops: CDR1 SGDLS, CDR2 YYNGEE. CDR3 length: 14 residues. CDR3 protein: CASSLTGNPGELFF. CDR3 nucleotides: TGTGCCAGCAGCCTGACGGGGAACCCCGGGGAGCTGTTTTTT.

This clonotype occurred many times. The chain recombines TRBV7-2 with TRBJ2-2; no reliable D call. V lost 2 bases and J lost 7, with 11 bases in between. In germline, CDR1 is SGHTA, CDR2 FQGNSA. The CDR3 consists of 14 residues. The DNA for the CDR3 is TGTGCCAGCAGCTTATTAGGTGGTGGCGGGGAGCTGTTTTTT. Amino acid sequence: CASSLLGGGGELFF.